This T cell receptor (beta chain) was identified during a study of T-cell reconstitution after alpha-beta-depleted transplantation in children. Whole-study findings and limits: Newly produced T cells mostly provided counts and TCRbeta diversity after one year, as hyperexpanded clones declined. Elevated TCRbeta diversity at day 60 was traced, in some patients, to surviving recipient T cells and thymic progenitors.

It was with unique molecular identifiers that the TCRbeta library was prepared. Each CDR3 protein is one row after TCRdb ran MiXCR on the PCR reads. The data show 600,000 to 800,000 distinct CDR3 sequences, under 15% seen once. Trimming removed 1 base from V and 8 bases from J; junction bases left unmatched: 7. CDR3 length: 17 residues. This clonotype showed up just a few times. Its target is unknown. The chain employs TRBV12-3 or TRBV12-4 and TRBJ2-1; TRBD2 matches 14 bases. The sequences come from PBMCs, collected before TCRalphabeta/CD19-depleted stem cell transplant. This TCR was recovered from a girl aged 2-9 years with congenital amegakaryocytic thrombocytopenia, due to receive a stem cell transplant. CDR3 nucleotides: TGTGCCAGCAGTTTAGGGGGACTAGCGGGAGTTAGTGATGAGCAGTTCTTC. Protein sequence: CASSLGGLAGVSDEQFF.